These T cell receptor beta chains were read from a single sample in a study of control samples from healthy donors and cancer patients. This table comes from immunoSEQ multiplex PCR, and its TCRdb copy is limited to in-frame clones, with some not included. The data show roughly 180,000 clones, more than 90% seen once. The sequenced material came from blood. The receptors shown here come from a woman in her thirties or forties in good health. Each CDR3 is given with its conserved first and last residue. D genes are given only for firm matches. The size of a clone is reported for some rows only, either as once, few or many, or as a class for expanded clones.

len	j_gene	abundance	d_gene	v_gene	CDR3aa	CDR3nt
14	TRBJ1-1	.	.	TRBV10-1	CASSESKTWAEAFF	TGCGCCAGCAGTGAGTCGAAAACGTGGGCTGAAGCTTTCTTT
12	TRBJ1-4	.	.	TRBV12-3/TRBV12-4	CASSPLGEKLFF	TGTGCCAGCAGCCCTCTTGGTGAAAAACTGTTTTTT
16	TRBJ1-5	.	.	TRBV28	CASSPGLMDSNQPQHF	TGTGCCAGCAGTCCCGGCCTCATGGATAGCAATCAGCCCCAGCATTTT
13	TRBJ1-2	.	.	TRBV4-1	CASSQEASYGYTF	TGCGCCAGCAGCCAAGAAGCCAGCTATGGCTACACCTTC
15	TRBJ2-3	.	TRBD2	TRBV6-6	CASSYPIAGEDTQYF	TGTGCCAGCAGTTACCCAATAGCGGGGGAAGATACGCAGTATTTT
15	TRBJ2-1	.	.	TRBV29-1	CSVELRENLYNEQFF	TGCAGCGTTGAGTTAAGGGAAAATCTCTACAATGAGCAGTTCTTC
14	TRBJ2-7	once	.	TRBV6-1	CASSESGGSYEQYF	TGTGCCAGCAGTGAGTCGGGGGGCAGCTACGAGCAGTACTTC
16	TRBJ1-6	.	.	TRBV4-2	CASSQEGGASNSPLHF	TGTGCCAGCAGCCAAGAAGGCGGGGCTAGTAATTCACCCCTCCACTTT
13	TRBJ2-7	.	.	TRBV2	CASSEMSSYEQYF	TGTGCCAGCAGTGAAATGAGCTCCTACGAGCAGTACTTC
15	TRBJ1-1	.	.	TRBV3-1/TRBV3-2	CASSLNGGRSTEAFF	TGTGCCAGCAGTCTCAACGGGGGGCGTAGCACTGAAGCTTTCTTT
13	TRBJ2-3	.	TRBD1	TRBV7-9	CASRVDRDDTQYF	TGTGCCAGCAGGGTCGACAGGGACGATACGCAGTATTTT
14	TRBJ2-1	.	TRBD2	TRBV25-1	CASSDMRGAVKQFF	TGTGCCAGCAGTGATATGCGGGGGGCCGTAAAGCAGTTCTTC
15	TRBJ1-1	.	.	TRBV3-1/TRBV3-2	CASSQSGRMNTEAFF	TGTGCCAGCAGCCAGTCCGGCCGGATGAACACTGAAGCTTTCTTT
16	TRBJ2-4	.	TRBD2	TRBV4-1	CASSPEPGGLAHIQYF	TGCGCCAGCAGCCCAGAACCGGGAGGCCTTGCACACATTCAGTACTTC
16	TRBJ1-5	.	.	TRBV5-8	CASSLRDWAYYQPQHF	TGTGCCAGCAGCTTAAGGGACTGGGCTTATTATCAGCCCCAGCATTTT
16	TRBJ1-2	.	.	TRBV18	CASSPSVLWANYGYTF	TGTGCCAGCTCACCCTCGGTCTTGTGGGCGAACTATGGCTACACCTTC
15	TRBJ2-5	.	TRBD1	TRBV10-2	CASSEDRGFGETQYF	TGCGCCAGCAGTGAGGACAGGGGTTTCGGCGAGACCCAGTACTTC
14	TRBJ1-2	once	TRBD1	TRBV5-1	CASSAGQGNYGYTF	TGCGCCAGCAGCGCGGGACAGGGAAACTATGGCTACACCTTC
13	TRBJ2-7	.	.	TRBV10-3	CATGTGGMWEQYF	TGTGCCACGGGAACGGGGGGCATGTGGGAGCAGTACTTC
15	TRBJ2-2	.	TRBD2	TRBV6-6	CASWRGDSNTGELFF	TGTGCCAGCTGGCGGGGGGACTCGAACACCGGGGAGCTGTTTTTT
15	TRBJ1-2	few	.	TRBV18	CASRPGSKANYGYTF	TGTGCCAGTCGACCTGGGAGTAAAGCTAACTATGGCTACACCTTC
14	TRBJ2-2	once	.	TRBV7-2	CASSPPPRNGELFF	TGTGCCAGCAGCCCCCCGCCGAGGAACGGGGAGCTGTTTTTT
17	TRBJ1-1	few	.	TRBV5-5	CASSLGNRANINTEAFF	TGTGCCAGCAGCTTGGGGAACAGGGCGAATATAAACACTGAAGCTTTCTTT
19	TRBJ2-3	.	TRBD2	TRBV3-1/TRBV3-2	CASSQWPGSGGASTDTQYF	TGTGCCAGCAGCCAATGGCCCGGTAGCGGGGGGGCGAGCACAGATACGCAGTATTTT
15	TRBJ2-3	.	.	TRBV5-1	CASSLSGVNTDTQYF	TGCGCCAGCAGCTTATCCGGAGTTAATACAGATACGCAGTATTTT
15	TRBJ2-1	once	TRBD2	TRBV4-1	CASSPSGGAFNEQFF	TGCGCCAGCAGCCCTAGCGGGGGGGCCTTCAATGAGCAGTTCTTC
14	TRBJ2-7	.	TRBD1	TRBV3-1/TRBV3-2	CASSLRTGGYEQYF	TGTGCCAGCAGCCTCCGGACAGGGGGCTACGAGCAGTACTTC
13	TRBJ1-4	.	TRBD1	TRBV27	CARLGQGNEKLFF	TGTGCCAGACTTGGACAGGGCAATGAAAAACTGTTTTTT
14	TRBJ2-5	.	TRBD2	TRBV28	CASSGGGVDETQYF	TGTGCCAGCAGTGGGGGGGGAGTCGACGAGACCCAGTACTTC
15	TRBJ2-2	.	.	TRBV5-1	CASSLVRPNTGELFF	TGCGCCAGCAGCTTGGTCAGGCCCAACACCGGGGAGCTGTTTTTT
13	TRBJ2-3	.	.	TRBV2	CASRNTGIDTQYF	TGTGCCAGCAGAAACACAGGTATCGATACGCAGTATTTT
14	TRBJ1-4	.	.	TRBV5-6	CASSLGGSNEKLFF	TGTGCCAGCAGCTTGGGCGGGTCTAATGAAAAACTGTTTTTT
14	TRBJ2-1	.	TRBD2	TRBV15	CATSYPGGYNEQFF	TGTGCCACCAGCTACCCCGGGGGGTACAATGAGCAGTTCTTC
14	TRBJ1-3	.	.	TRBV7-3	CASSSQGYGNTIYF	TGTGCCAGCAGTTCGCAGGGGTACGGAAACACCATATATTTT
12	TRBJ2-3	.	.	TRBV2	CAGRQTTDTQYF	TGTGCCGGACGACAGACCACAGATACGCAGTATTTT
15	TRBJ2-2	.	TRBD1	TRBV19	CASSLSGQAAGELFF	TGTGCCAGTAGTCTTTCGGGACAGGCGGCCGGGGAGCTGTTTTTT
13	TRBJ1-2	once	TRBD1	TRBV3-1/TRBV3-2	CASSNRRDSGYTF	TGTGCCAGCAGCAATCGCCGGGACAGTGGCTACACCTTC
16	TRBJ2-1	.	.	TRBV7-9	CASSRRGGDSYNEQFF	TGTGCCAGCAGCCGGCGCGGGGGCGACTCCTACAATGAGCAGTTCTTC
15	TRBJ2-2	.	TRBD1	TRBV6-1	CASSDRGRGTGELFF	TGTGCCAGCAGTGACAGGGGGCGCGGCACCGGGGAGCTGTTTTTT
12	TRBJ1-2	.	.	TRBV19	CASGERLYGYTF	TGTGCCAGTGGAGAACGCCTTTATGGCTACACCTTC
14	TRBJ1-1	.	TRBD1	TRBV2	CASRRTGRYTEAFF	TGTGCCAGCAGGCGGACAGGGCGGTACACTGAAGCTTTCTTT
15	TRBJ2-7	.	TRBD1	TRBV28	CASSSGTGGFYEQYF	TGTGCCAGCAGCTCCGGGACAGGGGGCTTCTACGAGCAGTACTTC
12	TRBJ2-7	.	.	TRBV5-6	CASSLEGNEQYF	TGTGCCAGCAGCTTGGAGGGTAACGAGCAGTACTTC
12	TRBJ2-7	.	.	TRBV2	CAGSRVAHEQYF	TGTGCCGGTTCTAGGGTTGCCCACGAGCAGTACTTC
14	TRBJ1-1	.	TRBD1	TRBV29-1	CSVEDRGGYTEAFF	TGCAGCGTTGAAGATCGAGGGGGCTACACTGAAGCTTTCTTT
14	TRBJ2-1	.	.	TRBV19	CASSTTTGYNEQFF	TGTGCCAGCAGTACAACCACGGGATACAATGAGCAGTTCTTC
17	TRBJ2-5	once	.	TRBV9	CASSVGVPAKLQETQYF	TGTGCCAGCAGCGTAGGAGTCCCGGCGAAGCTACAAGAGACCCAGTACTTC
15	TRBJ1-1	.	.	TRBV5-1	CASTPMGGRNTEAFF	TGCGCCAGCACCCCCATGGGAGGGCGGAACACTGAAGCTTTCTTT